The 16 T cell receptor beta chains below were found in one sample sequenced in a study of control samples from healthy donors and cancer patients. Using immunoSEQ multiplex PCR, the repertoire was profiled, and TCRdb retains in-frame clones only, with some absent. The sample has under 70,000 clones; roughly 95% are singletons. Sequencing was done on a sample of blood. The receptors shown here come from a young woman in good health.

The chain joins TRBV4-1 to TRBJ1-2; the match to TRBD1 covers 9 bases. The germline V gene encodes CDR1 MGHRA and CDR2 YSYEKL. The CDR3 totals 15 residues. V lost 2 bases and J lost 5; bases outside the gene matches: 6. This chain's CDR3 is CASSQFLDRGYGYTF. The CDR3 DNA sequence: TGCGCCAGCAGCCAATTTTTGGACAGGGGATATGGCTACACCTTC.

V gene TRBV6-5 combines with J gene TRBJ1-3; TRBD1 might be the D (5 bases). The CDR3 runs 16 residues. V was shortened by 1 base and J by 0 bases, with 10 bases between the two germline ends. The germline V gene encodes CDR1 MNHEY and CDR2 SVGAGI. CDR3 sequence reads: CASSYFSGNSGNTIYF. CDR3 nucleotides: TGTGCCAGCAGTTACTTCTCAGGGAACTCTGGAAACACCATATATTTT.

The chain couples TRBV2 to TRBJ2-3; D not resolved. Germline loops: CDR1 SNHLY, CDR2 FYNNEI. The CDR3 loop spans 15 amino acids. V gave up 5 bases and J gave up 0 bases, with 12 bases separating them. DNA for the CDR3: TGTGCCAGCAGTCCCTACCTTTCTAGCACAGATACGCAGTATTTT. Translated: CASSPYLSSTDTQYF.

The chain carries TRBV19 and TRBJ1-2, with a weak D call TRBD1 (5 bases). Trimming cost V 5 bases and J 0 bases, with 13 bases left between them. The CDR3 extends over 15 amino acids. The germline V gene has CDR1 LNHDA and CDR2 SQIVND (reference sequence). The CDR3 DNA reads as TGTGCCAGTAGTTGGTCCGGGGCTCCTAACTATGGCTACACCTTC. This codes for CASSWSGAPNYGYTF.

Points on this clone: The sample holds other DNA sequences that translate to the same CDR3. As DNA, the CDR3 is TGTGCCAGCAGCTTAGGACTAGCGGGGGGGAACACCGGGGAGCTGTTTTTT. Residues: CASSLGLAGGNTGELFF. The V gene is TRBV7-2, the J gene TRBJ2-2, with 13 bases fitting TRBD2. Germline V gene lookup returns CDR1 SGHTA and CDR2 FQGNSA. The length of the CDR3 is 17 residues. The V segment lost 1 base and the J segment 1 base; nucleotides outside the gene matches: 0.

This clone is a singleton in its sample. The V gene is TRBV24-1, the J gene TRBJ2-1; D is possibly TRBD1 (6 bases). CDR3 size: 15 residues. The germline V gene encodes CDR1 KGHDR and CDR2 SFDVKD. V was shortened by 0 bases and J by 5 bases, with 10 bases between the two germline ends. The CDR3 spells CATSDLKGHDNEQFF. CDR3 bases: TGTGCCACCAGTGATTTGAAGGGACACGACAATGAGCAGTTCTTC.

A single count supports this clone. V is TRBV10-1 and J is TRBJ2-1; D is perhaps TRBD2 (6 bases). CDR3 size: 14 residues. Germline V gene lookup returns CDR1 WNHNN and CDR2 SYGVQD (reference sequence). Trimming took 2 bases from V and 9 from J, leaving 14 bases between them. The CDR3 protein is CASSERAPGVEQFF. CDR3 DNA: TGCGCCAGCAGTGAGAGGGCCCCGGGGGTTGAGCAGTTCTTC.

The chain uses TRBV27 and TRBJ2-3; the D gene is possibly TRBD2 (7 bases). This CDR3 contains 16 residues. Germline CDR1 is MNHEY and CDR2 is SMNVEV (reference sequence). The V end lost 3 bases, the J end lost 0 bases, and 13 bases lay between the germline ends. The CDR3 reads CASSFQQGGSTDTQYF. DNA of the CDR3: TGTGCCAGCAGTTTTCAACAGGGAGGGAGCACAGATACGCAGTATTTT.

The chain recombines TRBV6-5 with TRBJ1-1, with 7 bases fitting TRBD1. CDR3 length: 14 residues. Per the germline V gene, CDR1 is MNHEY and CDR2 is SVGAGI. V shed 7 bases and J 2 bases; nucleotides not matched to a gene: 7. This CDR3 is CASTRQGLNTEAFF. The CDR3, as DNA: TGTGCCAGCACCCGACAGGGATTAAACACTGAAGCTTTCTTT.

The CDR3 sequence is CASTLGGQARETQYF. CDR3 sequence (DNA): TGTGCCAGCACCCTGGGTGGACAAGCACGGGAGACCCAGTACTTC. The genes are TRBV19 and TRBJ2-5; the D gene is possibly TRBD1 (5 bases). From germline, CDR1 is LNHDA and CDR2 SQIVND (reference sequence). This CDR3 has 15 residues. Deletions cut 9 bases from V and 5 bases from J, with 22 bases between.

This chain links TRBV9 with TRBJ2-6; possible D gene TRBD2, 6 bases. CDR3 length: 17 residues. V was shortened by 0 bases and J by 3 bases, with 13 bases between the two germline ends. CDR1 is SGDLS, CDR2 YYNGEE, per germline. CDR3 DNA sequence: TGTGCCAGCAGCGTAGGAGGAGGGCGCGGTGGGGCCAACGTCCTGACTTTC. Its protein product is CASSVGGGRGGANVLTF.

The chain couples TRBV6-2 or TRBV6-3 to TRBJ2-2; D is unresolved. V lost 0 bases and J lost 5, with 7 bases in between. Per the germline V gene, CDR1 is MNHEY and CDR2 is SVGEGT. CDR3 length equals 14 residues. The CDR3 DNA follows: TGTGCCAGCAGTTACTCAGGCGAAACCGGGGAGCTGTTTTTT. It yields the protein CASSYSGETGELFF.

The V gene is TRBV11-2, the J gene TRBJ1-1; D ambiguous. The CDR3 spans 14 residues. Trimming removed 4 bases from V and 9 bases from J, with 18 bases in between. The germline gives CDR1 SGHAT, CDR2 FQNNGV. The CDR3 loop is CASSSQEGHEKAFF. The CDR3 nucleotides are TGTGCCAGCAGCTCGCAAGAGGGCCACGAAAAAGCTTTCTTT.

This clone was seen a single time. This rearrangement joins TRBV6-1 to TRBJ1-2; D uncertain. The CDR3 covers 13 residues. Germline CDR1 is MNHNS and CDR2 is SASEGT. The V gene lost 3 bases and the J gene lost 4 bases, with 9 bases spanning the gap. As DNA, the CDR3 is TGTGCCAGCAGTGAGGAGGGCTCCTATGGCTACACCTTC. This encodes CASSEEGSYGYTF.

This CDR3 is CATSRGQGVGELFF. CDR3 sequence (DNA): TGTGCCACCAGCAGAGGACAGGGGGTCGGGGAGCTGTTTTTT. The chain carries TRBV15 and TRBJ2-2; 9 nucleotides align to TRBD1. With V trimmed by 1 base and J by 7 bases, 1 base remained unmatched. Germline values: CDR1 LNHNV, CDR2 YYDKDF (reference sequence). The CDR3 is made up of 14 amino acids. The full variable domain, rest sourced from reference TRBV15 and TRBJ2-2, is DAMVIQNPRYQVTQFGKPVTLSCSQTLNHNVMYWYQQKSSQAPKLLFHYYDKDFNNEADTPDNFQSRRPNTSFCFLDIRSPGLGDTAMYLCATSRGQGVGELFFGEGSRLTVL.

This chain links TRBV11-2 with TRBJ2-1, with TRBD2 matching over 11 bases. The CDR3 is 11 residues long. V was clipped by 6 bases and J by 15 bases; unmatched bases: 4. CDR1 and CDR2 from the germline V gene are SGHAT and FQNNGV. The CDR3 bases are TGTGCCAGCAGTCTAGCGGGGGGCGCGTTCTTC. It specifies CASSLAGGAFF.